This T cell receptor beta chain was sequenced for a study of T-cell reconstitution after alpha-beta-depleted transplantation in children. There are 14 residues in the CDR3. The V segment lost 3 bases and the J segment 13 bases; nucleotides outside the gene matches: 9. CDR1 is SGHAT, CDR2 FQNNGV, per germline. A note on this clonotype: The antigen remains undetermined.

The authors prepared the TCRbeta library with unique molecular identifiers. Each CDR3 protein is one row after TCRdb ran MiXCR on the PCR reads. Among some 830,000 distinct CDR3 sequences, 16% were seen once, and the ten largest hold approximately 4.5%. Whole-study results and caveats: Approximately two months post-transplant, alpha-beta T cells reportedly originated from several hundred expanded graft clones. A year post-transplant, T-cell counts and diversity derived mostly from newly produced T cells.

Specimen: PBMCs, mostly from graft donor cells, collected 360 days after TCRalphabeta/CD19-depleted stem cell transplant. The chain links TRBV11-2 to TRBJ2-1; the match to TRBD2 covers 10 bases. The sequence derives from a male patient under 18 who had a stem cell transplant for acute lymphoblastic leukemia, so the T cells may come from the graft donor. CDR3 bases: TGTGCCAGCAGCTTCGCTAGCGGGAGATTGGGACAGTTCTTC. It codes for CASSFASGRLGQFF.